The clone carrying this T cell receptor (beta chain) appeared a few times. The antigen is not known. Individually, cDNA molecules had unique molecular identifiers attached to them. TCRdb re-called the 5' RACE reads with MiXCR, one entry per CDR3 protein. The profile shows roughly 24,000 distinct CDR3 sequences, roughly 5.3% of them singletons. This CDR3 contains 11 residues. Germline V lookup: CDR1 KGHDR, CDR2 SFDVKD. V gave up 0 bases and J gave up 8 bases, with 3 bases separating them. The record originates from a study of early T cells in non-severe SARS-CoV-2 infection. Study information: With bulk RNA from unsorted whole blood as input, sequencing yielded unpaired chains.

Broader study findings: CD4 and private specificities were missed by VDJdb matching, which favored anti-spike CD8 responses.

Sequencing input: whole blood. This chain joins TRBV24-1 and TRBJ1-2; no reliable D call. The source of this sequence is an adult who was a healthcare worker with PCR-confirmed SARS-CoV-2 infection or an uninfected control (not recorded which). CDR3 region: CATSDLRGYTF. The CDR3 coding sequence is TGTGCCACCAGTGATTTGAGGGGCTACACCTTC.